These 21 T cell receptor beta chains originate from one sample sequenced in a study of blood T cell repertoires in COVID-19 (dated by TCRdb to 2019 to 2021). Receptors were amplified or captured by the immunoSEQ multiplex PCR assay. Entries here come from immuneACCESS through TCRdb and include only in-frame sequences with V and J called. Some clones fail to appear in such tables; in the studies checked, an unresolved V gene covers under half of the shortfall, and the cause of the remainder is unknown. For this sample the table gives around 180,000 clones, of which approximately 85% were detected only once. About 6.9% of the sample rests with the top ten. The sample comprised peripheral blood. These receptors originate from an elderly man with COVID-19, enrolled during active disease.

The chain recombines TRBV5-1 with TRBJ1-4; a weak D match, TRBD1 (6 bases). From germline, CDR1 is SGHRS and CDR2 YFSETQ. The CDR3 loop spans 14 amino acids. V was clipped by 0 bases and J by 5 bases, with 8 bases between them. The CDR3: CASSLGTENEKLFF. Here the CDR3 DNA reads TGCGCCAGCAGCTTGGGGACAGAAAATGAAAAACTGTTTTTT.

CDR3 region: CASITRTEAFF. CDR3 in DNA: TGTGCCAGCATCACCAGAACTGAAGCTTTCTTT. The chain couples TRBV6-5 to TRBJ1-1; D unclear. V shed 7 bases and J shed 5 bases, with 8 bases lying between them. The germline CDR1 and CDR2 sequences are MNHEY and SVGAGI. CDR3 size: 11 residues.

The rearrangement joins TRBV19 to TRBJ2-2; 9 bases fit TRBD2. CDR1 is LNHDA, CDR2 SQIVND, per germline (reference sequence). This CDR3 region has 16 residues. J gave up 3 bases and V 4 bases, and 6 bases lay outside the gene matches. The CDR3 DNA reads TGTGCCAGTAGTAAGGAGCGGGGGGCCTACACCGGGGAGCTGTTTTTT. Translating gives CASSKERGAYTGELFF.

V is TRBV29-1 and J is TRBJ2-3; D is possibly TRBD2 (5 bases). Germline CDR1 and CDR2: SQVTM and ANQGSEA. Between the trimmed V and J ends, which lost 5 bases and 4 bases, there was a span of 13 bases. This CDR3 has 13 amino acids. CDR3 nucleotides: TGCAGCGTTAACGGCGCGGGCGCAGATACGCAGTATTTT. Its protein is CSVNGAGADTQYF.

The chain employs TRBV28 and TRBJ1-1; D not certain. This CDR3 comprises 15 residues. Per germline, CDR1 MDHEN and CDR2 SYDVKM. Between the trimmed V and J ends, which lost 3 bases and 1 base, there was a span of 12 bases. The CDR3 DNA sequence: TGTGCCAGCAGTTTTTGGTCATACAGGAACACTGAAGCTTTCTTT. Translation: CASSFWSYRNTEAFF.

This chain connects TRBV4-3 to TRBJ1-4; D might be TRBD1 (5 bases). Germline V CDR1 and CDR2: LGHNA, YSLEER. The CDR3 is 17 residues long. Trimming cost V 0 bases and J 0 bases, with 11 bases left between them. The CDR3 loop is CASSQEPGTATNEKLFF. CDR3 nucleotide sequence: TGCGCCAGCAGCCAAGAACCGGGGACTGCAACTAATGAAAAACTGTTTTTT.

The chain recombines TRBV5-1 with TRBJ1-4; D gene uncertain. The V gene's germline CDR1 is SGHRS and CDR2 YFSETQ. This CDR3 is built from 14 residues. Trimming cost V 0 bases and J 4 bases, with 7 bases left between them. CDR3 sequence (DNA): TGCGCCAGCAGCTTGGATCCCTTTAATGAAAAACTGTTTTTT. It yields the protein CASSLDPFNEKLFF. Full variable domain (remainder filled in from reference TRBV5-1 and TRBJ1-4): KAGVTQTPRYLIKTRGQQVTLSCSPISGHRSVSWYQQTPGQGLQFLFEYFSETQRNKGNFPGRFSGRQFSNSRSEMNVSTLELGDSALYLCASSLDPFNEKLFFGSGTQLSVL.

The chain joins TRBV6-5 to TRBJ2-4; D might be TRBD2 (5 bases). This CDR3 spans 13 amino acids. Trimming shortened V by 8 bases and J by 0 bases, and 8 bases separated the two germline ends. The V gene's germline CDR1 is MNHEY and CDR2 SVGAGI. The CDR3 DNA is TGTGCCAGCGGACTCCCAGCCAAAAACATTCAGTACTTC. This codes for CASGLPAKNIQYF.

This chain joins TRBV6-5 and TRBJ1-1; D not resolved. CDR1 is MNHEY, CDR2 SVGAGI, per germline. V was cut by 2 bases and J by 9 bases, with 16 bases left in between. This CDR3 has 14 residues. The CDR3 protein is CASSYPGITQQAFF. The CDR3 DNA reads as TGTGCCAGCAGTTACCCGGGTATAACCCAACAAGCTTTCTTT.

The V gene is TRBV4-1, the J gene TRBJ1-5; D not certain. This CDR3 contains 13 residues. CDR1 and CDR2 (germline): MGHRA, YSYEKL. Deletions cut 0 bases from V and 7 bases from J, with 7 bases between. The CDR3 nucleotides are TGCGCCAGCAGCCAAGATTCGGAGCAGCCCCAGCATTTT. This sequence encodes CASSQDSEQPQHF.

The sample holds one count of this clone. The sample carries other DNA sequences with the same CDR3. The chain carries TRBV10-3 and TRBJ2-5; TRBD2 agrees at 12 bases. In germline, CDR1 is ENHRY, CDR2 SYGVKD. Trimming took 6 bases from V and 5 from J; bases not matched to a gene: 4. The CDR3 totals 14 residues. CDR3 coding DNA: TGTGCCATCAGACCGGGACTAGCGGGTGAGACCCAGTACTTC. Translating gives CAIRPGLAGETQYF.

The chain combines TRBV20-1 with TRBJ2-1; 8 nucleotides match TRBD2. CDR3 size: 14 residues. V was pared by 3 bases and J by 7 bases, with 8 bases of the junction left unmatched. The germline CDR1 and CDR2 sequences are DFQATT and SNEGSKA (reference sequence). CDR3 bases: TGCAGTGCTAGTTTCGGGGGGGCCAATAATGAGCAGTTCTTC. It translates to CSASFGGANNEQFF.

V is TRBV5-8 and J is TRBJ2-5; a possible D gene is TRBD1 (5 bases). In germline, CDR1 is SGHTS, CDR2 YDEGEE. V lost 0 bases and J 3 bases, leaving 6 bases between the germline ends. The CDR3 runs to 13 residues. In nucleotides, the CDR3 is TGTGCCAGCAGCTTGGGGGGCGAAGAGACCCAGTACTTC. Translating it yields CASSLGGEETQYF.

This chain links TRBV28 with TRBJ1-5; D perhaps matches TRBD1 (6 bases). Germline V gene sequence: CDR1 MDHEN, CDR2 SYDVKM. Trimming left V 10 bases short and J 9 bases short, with 16 bases between. This CDR3 is built from 12 residues. The CDR3 spells CATRTVPGPQHF. DNA for the CDR3: TGTGCCACCCGGACAGTTCCCGGGCCCCAGCATTTT.

This rearrangement joins TRBV7-9 to TRBJ2-7, with 10 bases lining up with TRBD1. Looked up from germline, CDR1 is SEHNR and CDR2 is FQNEAQ (reference sequence). This CDR3 spans 14 amino acids. V lost 5 bases and J lost 4; bases outside the gene matches: 5. The DNA of the CDR3 is TGTGCCAGCAGCCTGGACAGGGGGATGTACGAGCAGTACTTC. Translating it yields CASSLDRGMYEQYF.

The genes are TRBV10-3 and TRBJ1-1; 9 nucleotides agree with TRBD1. V was clipped by 6 bases and J by 4 bases; unmatched bases: 6. The CDR3 sequence is 14 residues long. Germline CDR1 reads ENHRY; CDR2 reads SYGVKD. Here the CDR3 DNA reads TGTGCCATCAGGCCACAGGGGGCGAGCACTGAAGCTTTCTTT. It specifies CAIRPQGASTEAFF.

The chain joins TRBV29-1 to TRBJ1-1; maybe TRBD1 (5 bases). Per the germline V gene, CDR1 is SQVTM and CDR2 is ANQGSEA. The germline V and J ends were trimmed by 1 base and 0 bases, with 9 bases remaining between them. The CDR3 runs 14 residues. The CDR3 loop reads CSVEVQGLNTEAFF. The CDR3 region has the DNA TGCAGCGTTGAAGTCCAGGGATTGAACACTGAAGCTTTCTTT.

The rearrangement joins TRBV10-3 to TRBJ1-2; D perhaps matches TRBD1 (5 bases). Between the trimmed V and J ends, which lost 0 bases and 4 bases, there was a span of 12 bases. This CDR3 spans 15 amino acids. The germline CDR1 and CDR2 sequences are ENHRY and SYGVKD. For the CDR3, the DNA is TGTGCCATCAGTGAGTCATGGGAGGGGCCCTATGGCTACACCTTC. Encoded protein: CAISESWEGPYGYTF.

The J gene is TRBJ1-6, the V gene TRBV28, with D perhaps TRBD1 (6 bases). Per germline, CDR1 MDHEN and CDR2 SYDVKM. V was pared by 6 bases and J by 6 bases, with 12 bases between. The CDR3 runs 14 residues. The CDR3 protein is CASSQQGFNSPLHF. CDR3 bases: TGTGCCAGCAGCCAACAGGGTTTTAATTCACCCCTCCACTTT.

J is TRBJ1-2 and V is TRBV2; TRBD1 is a possible D gene (6 bases). V was trimmed by 6 bases and J by 5 bases, leaving 10 bases between them. This CDR3 contains 12 residues. Germline CDR1 and CDR2: SNHLY and FYNNEI. The CDR3 reads CASSQGQYGYTF. CDR3 bases: TGTGCCAGCAGCCAAGGACAGTATGGCTACACCTTC.

The J gene is TRBJ1-5, the V gene TRBV5-1; no clear D gene. The length of the CDR3 is 14 residues. Germline-derived CDR1 and CDR2 are SGHRS and YFSETQ. V was shortened by 1 base and J by 6 bases, with 11 bases between the two germline ends. The CDR3 is CASSLSGFPQPQHF. DNA of the CDR3: TGCGCCAGCAGCTTGTCGGGGTTCCCTCAGCCCCAGCATTTT.